What follows is one TCR beta chain and its context. Its antigen specificity is not known. Per-base quality was not reported, and no clone a single base away is much larger than it. TCR CDR3 regions were amplified from genomic DNA by multiplex PCR using the deep immunoSEQ assay. Extracted genomic DNA from each cell subset was spread evenly across all wells of several immunoSEQ 96-well plates, with each plate serving as a replicate. Each replicate PCR for sorted subsets received about 210 ng genomic DNA, equal to some 32,000 T cell genomes. Purified libraries were quantified with a Qubit 3.0 fluorometer, sized on a Bioanalyzer 2100, and re-quantified with the KAPA Library Quantification kit. Each immunoSEQ 96-well plate was sequenced on its own single-read 150-cycle Illumina NextSeq 550 flow cell. In the source study's methods: The immunoSEQ output contained only junctional sequences without quality scores, so filtering could not match that applied to full-length reads. To assign V/J genes and CDR3, sequences were annotated using PyIR, a Python wrapper for IgBLAST v1.9, with IMGT germline references. Reads were removed for weak V/J assignments (E-value above 1e-6), missing CDR3, stop codons, out-of-frame junctions, or ambiguous translated residues. V3J clonotypes were defined as sequences sharing an identical inferred V gene, J gene, and CDR3 amino acid sequence. Percentage overlap between repertoires was computed as shared unique clonotypes divided by the size of the smaller repertoire. Three approaches were used to assess repertoire richness: RTK rarefaction, the Chao1 estimator, and Recon v2.1 estimates of unobserved clonotypes. OLGA was used to compute generation probabilities for all TCRbeta clonotypes that the gDNA method yielded from four donors. The source is immuneACCESS, and TCRdb retained only in-frame sequences with V and J called. Part of the clones is not carried over; for the studies checked, unresolved V genes explain less than half of this, and the remainder is unexplained. The V and J calls and clone size were taken over from that table, and D and trimming were inferred from the DNA. In this sample the table shows about 1 million clones, approximately 72% of which occur a single time. The ten largest clones take up approximately 1.5% of the sample.

This sample is part of a study of shared clonotypes between healthy human individuals (TCRdb year 2020). Concerning the study at large: Two women and three men aged 18 to 49 years were included in the cohort. For each donor, three plates each were used for CD4 naive and CD4 memory, two plates were used for CD8 naive, and one plate was used for CD8 memory. The study deeply sequenced blood TCR repertoires of about 5 healthy adults to estimate repertoire size and the extent of clonotype sharing between individuals. To increase sequencing depth and limit assay-specific biases, different laboratories used diverse techniques to prepare libraries and sequence TCR repertoires. Between about 0.8 and 9 billion PBMCs per donor were obtained by leukapheresis. Here is what the overall study found, with its caveats: Across a handful of donors, 5% to 6% of naive CD4, roughly 3.3% of naive CD8, about 2% of memory CD4, and approximately 0.4% of memory CD8 clonotypes were shared. Pairwise subsampling indicated that sequencing depth was expected to affect the degree of clonotype sharing among donors. Sampling was restricted to blood, and TCR repertoires in tissue are likely to differ from TCR repertoires in blood. The small number of donors limited the genetic and exposure-history diversity represented. Naive subsets generally had larger estimated clonotype richness than memory subsets. Rarefaction of sorted-subset datasets indicated incomplete sequencing despite the large sequencing depth. Higher generation probabilities were observed for clonotypes shared by all four sorted-subset donors than for non-shared clonotypes.

Healthy HIV-negative adults with no recently reported acute infections or vaccinations were included as donors. Only Caucasian adults living in Nashville, Tennessee, USA were represented among the donors. CD4+ T cells were enriched through magnetic negative selection, after which naive cells were positively selected on CD45RA and the remaining negative fraction served as the memory subset. Blood was obtained by leukapheresis, after which PBMCs were separated by Ficoll-Histopaque density gradient centrifugation and cryopreserved in liquid nitrogen vapor phase. Purity and quantity of every magnetically sorted T cell population were checked by analytical flow cytometry. Genomic DNA was isolated from every sorted fraction and measured by UV absorbance on a Nanodrop 2000c. The sample consisted of memory CD4+ T cells sorted from blood. According to the study, the label for this sample's cell subset or site signals: CD45RA-negative fraction. The sequence came from a young man in good health.

The DNA sequence is as follows: TGCGCCAGCAGCTTATCCGGCGGATCTAATGAAAAACTGTTTTTT. This codes for CASSLSGGSNEKLFF. Rearrangement joined TRBV5-1 to TRBJ1-4; no confident D gene assignment can be made. Trimming takes 2 bases from V and 3 bases from J, and the germline ends sit 11 bases apart. The germline V gene yields SGHRS for CDR1 and YFSETQ for CDR2. Counted from cysteine to phenylalanine, this CDR3 has 15 amino acids. The entry retains the CDR3 DNA only, 45 bases that are in frame from base 1.